The clone carrying this TCR beta chain was observed a handful of times. The method was immunoSEQ multiplex PCR; TCRdb's version includes in-frame clones alone and lacks a portion of them. The table records hundreds of thousands of clones, around 84% of them present only once. The data belong to a study of blood T cell repertoires in COVID-19. Across the whole study: PBMCs, B-cell-depleted T cells, or T cells provided the cDNA or gDNA that made up the material.

This CDR3 region has 15 residues. V was pared by 6 bases and J by 5 bases, with 11 bases of the junction left unmatched. Germline CDR1 is SGHRS and CDR2 is YFSETQ. The sequence was collected from a man in his thirties or forties with active or convalescent COVID-19. The material sequenced was peripheral blood. The rearrangement uses TRBV5-1 and TRBJ2-7; 10 bases line up with TRBD2. DNA of the CDR3: TGCGCCAGCACTTACGGACTAGCGGCGCCAGACGAGCAGTACTTC. It encodes CASTYGLAAPDEQYF.